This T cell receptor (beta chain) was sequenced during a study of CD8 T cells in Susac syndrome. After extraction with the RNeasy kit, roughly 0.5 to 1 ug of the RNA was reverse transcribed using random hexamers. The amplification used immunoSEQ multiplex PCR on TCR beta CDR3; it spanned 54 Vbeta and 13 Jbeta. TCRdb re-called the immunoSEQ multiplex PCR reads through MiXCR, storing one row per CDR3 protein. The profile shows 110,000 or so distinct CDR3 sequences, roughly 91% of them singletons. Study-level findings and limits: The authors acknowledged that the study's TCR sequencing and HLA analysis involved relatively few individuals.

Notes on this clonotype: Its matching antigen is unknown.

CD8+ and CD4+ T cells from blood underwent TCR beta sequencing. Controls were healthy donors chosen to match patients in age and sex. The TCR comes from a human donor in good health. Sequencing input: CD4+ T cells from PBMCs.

The CDR3, as DNA: TGTGCCAGCAGTTACGGTCAGGTGAACACTGAAGCTTTCTTT. Translation: CASSYGQVNTEAFF. This chain connects TRBV6-2 or TRBV6-3 to TRBJ1-1; D gene ambiguous. The germline CDR1 and CDR2 sequences are MNHEY and SVGEGT. V lost 2 bases to trimming and J lost 0 bases, with 7 bases between them. The CDR3 has 14 amino acids.